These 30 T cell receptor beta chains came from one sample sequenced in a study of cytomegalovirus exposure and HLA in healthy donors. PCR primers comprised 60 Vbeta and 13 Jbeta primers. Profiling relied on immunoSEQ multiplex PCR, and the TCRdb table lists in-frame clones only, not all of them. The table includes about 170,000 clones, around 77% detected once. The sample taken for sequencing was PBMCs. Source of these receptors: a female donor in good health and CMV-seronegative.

Written as DNA, the CDR3 is TGTGCCAGTGGATCTACAGGGGGGAGAATGAACACTGAAGCTTTCTTT. This sequence encodes CASGSTGGRMNTEAFF. The V gene is TRBV19, the J gene TRBJ1-1; 8 nucleotides line up with TRBD1. V shed 8 bases and J 0 bases; nucleotides not matched to a gene: 11. The CDR3 spans 16 residues. The V gene's germline CDR1 is LNHDA and CDR2 SQIVND (reference sequence).

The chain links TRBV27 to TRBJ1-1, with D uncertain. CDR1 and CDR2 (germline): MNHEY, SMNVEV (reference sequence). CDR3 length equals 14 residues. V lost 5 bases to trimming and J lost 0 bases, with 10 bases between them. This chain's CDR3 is CASSDGVMNTEAFF. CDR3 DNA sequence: TGTGCCAGCAGTGACGGGGTAATGAACACTGAAGCTTTCTTT.

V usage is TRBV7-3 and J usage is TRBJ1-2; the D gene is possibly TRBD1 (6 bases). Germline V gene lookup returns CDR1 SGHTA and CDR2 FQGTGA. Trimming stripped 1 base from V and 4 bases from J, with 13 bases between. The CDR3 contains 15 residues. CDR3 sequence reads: CASSLNPLGGYGYTF. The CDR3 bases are TGTGCCAGCAGCTTAAACCCCCTAGGGGGCTATGGCTACACCTTC.

The CDR3 sequence: CASESFLARGGSAFF. CDR3 sequence (DNA): TGTGCCAGCGAATCCTTCCTCGCCCGGGGGGGTTCGGCTTTCTTT. This chain uses TRBV28 with TRBJ1-1; tentatively, D is TRBD1 (5 bases). V was pared by 8 bases and J by 11 bases, with 27 bases between. This CDR3 has 15 amino acids. The V gene's germline CDR1 is MDHEN and CDR2 SYDVKM.

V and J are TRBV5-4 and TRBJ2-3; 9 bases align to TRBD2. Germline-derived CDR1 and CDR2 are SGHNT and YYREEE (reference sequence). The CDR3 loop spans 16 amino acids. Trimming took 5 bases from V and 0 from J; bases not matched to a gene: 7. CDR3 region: CASRLRLAGSTDTQYF. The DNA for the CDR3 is TGTGCCAGCAGGTTGAGGCTAGCGGGAAGCACAGATACGCAGTATTTT. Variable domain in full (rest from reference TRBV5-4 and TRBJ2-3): ETGVTQSPTHLIKTRGQQVTLRCSSQSGHNTVSWYQQALGQGPQFIFQYYREEENGRGNFPPRFSGLQFPNYSSELNVNALELDDSALYLCASRLRLAGSTDTQYFGPGTRLTVL.

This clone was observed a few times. The CDR3 loop is CASSLWGTGSNEQFF. The CDR3 coding sequence is TGCGCCAGCAGCTTGTGGGGGACAGGGAGCAATGAGCAGTTCTTC. The rearrangement links TRBV5-1 to TRBJ2-1; 9 nucleotides align to TRBD1. CDR1 is SGHRS, CDR2 YFSETQ, per germline. This CDR3 is built from 15 residues. Trimming took 1 base from V and 6 from J; bases not matched to a gene: 5.

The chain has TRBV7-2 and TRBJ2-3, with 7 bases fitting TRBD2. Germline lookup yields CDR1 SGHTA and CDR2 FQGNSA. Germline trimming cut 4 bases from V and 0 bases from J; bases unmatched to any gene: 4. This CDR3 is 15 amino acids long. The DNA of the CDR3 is TGTGCCAGCAGCTCGAGCGGGGATAGCACAGATACGCAGTATTTT. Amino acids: CASSSSGDSTDTQYF.

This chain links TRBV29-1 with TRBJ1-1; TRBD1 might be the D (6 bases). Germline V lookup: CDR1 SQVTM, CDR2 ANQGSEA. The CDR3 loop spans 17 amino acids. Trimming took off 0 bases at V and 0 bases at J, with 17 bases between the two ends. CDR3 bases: TGCAGCGTTGAAGATCCATTTACAGGGTCCATGAACACTGAAGCTTTCTTT. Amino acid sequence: CSVEDPFTGSMNTEAFF.

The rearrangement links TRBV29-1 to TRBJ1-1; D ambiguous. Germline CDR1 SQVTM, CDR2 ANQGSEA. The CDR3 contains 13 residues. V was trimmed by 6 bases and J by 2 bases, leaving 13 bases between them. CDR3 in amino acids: CSVPSQVNTEAFF. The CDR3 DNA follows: TGCAGCGTCCCGTCGCAGGTTAACACTGAAGCTTTCTTT.

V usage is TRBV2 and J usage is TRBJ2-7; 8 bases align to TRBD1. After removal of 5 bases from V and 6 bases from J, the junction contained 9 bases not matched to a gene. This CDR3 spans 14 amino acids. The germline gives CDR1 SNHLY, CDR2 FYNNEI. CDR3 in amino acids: CASSPTGTGSEQYF. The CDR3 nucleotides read TGTGCCAGCAGTCCCACTGGGACAGGATCCGAGCAGTACTTC. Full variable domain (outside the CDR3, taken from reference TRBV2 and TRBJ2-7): EPEVTQTPSHQVTQMGQEVILRCVPISNHLYFYWYRQILGQKVEFLVSFYNNEISEKSEIFDDQFSVERPDGSNFTLKIRSTKLEDSAMYFCASSPTGTGSEQYFGPGTRLTVT.

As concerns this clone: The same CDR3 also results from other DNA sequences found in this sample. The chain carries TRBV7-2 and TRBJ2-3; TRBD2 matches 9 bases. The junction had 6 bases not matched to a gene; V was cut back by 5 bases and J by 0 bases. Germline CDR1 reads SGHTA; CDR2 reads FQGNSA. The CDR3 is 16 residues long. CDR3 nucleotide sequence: TGTGCCAGCAGCGGCCGACTAGCGGTTAGCACAGATACGCAGTATTTT. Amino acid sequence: CASSGRLAVSTDTQYF.

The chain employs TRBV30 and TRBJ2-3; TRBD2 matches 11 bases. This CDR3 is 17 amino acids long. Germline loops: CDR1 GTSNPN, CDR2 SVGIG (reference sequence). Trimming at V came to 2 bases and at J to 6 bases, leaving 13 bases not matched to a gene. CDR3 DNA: TGTGCCTGGAGTCTTACCCGTACTAGCGGGGGTTTGGATACGCAGTATTTT. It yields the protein CAWSLTRTSGGLDTQYF.

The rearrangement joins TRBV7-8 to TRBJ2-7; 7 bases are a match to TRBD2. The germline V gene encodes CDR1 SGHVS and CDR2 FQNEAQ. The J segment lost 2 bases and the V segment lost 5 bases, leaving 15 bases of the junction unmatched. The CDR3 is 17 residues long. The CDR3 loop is CASSQPSGGSDPYEQYF. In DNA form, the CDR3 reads TGTGCCAGCAGCCAACCTAGCGGAGGTTCCGACCCCTACGAGCAGTACTTC. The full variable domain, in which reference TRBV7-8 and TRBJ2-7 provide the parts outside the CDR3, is GAGVSQSPRYKVAKRGQDVALRCDPISGHVSLFWYQQALGQGPEFLTYFQNEAQLDKSGLPSDRFFAERPEGSVSTLKIQRTQQEDSAVYLCASSQPSGGSDPYEQYFGPGTRLTVT.

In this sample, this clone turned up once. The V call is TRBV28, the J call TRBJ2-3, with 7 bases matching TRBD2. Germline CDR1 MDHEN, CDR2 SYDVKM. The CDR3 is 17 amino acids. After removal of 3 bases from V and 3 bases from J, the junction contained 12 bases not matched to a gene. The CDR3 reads CASSFSLRERGTDTQYF. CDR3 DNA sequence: TGTGCCAGCAGTTTTAGTTTACGGGAGCGGGGTACAGATACGCAGTATTTT. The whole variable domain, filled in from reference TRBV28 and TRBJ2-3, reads DVKVTQSSRYLVKRTGEKVFLECVQDMDHENMFWYRQDPGLGLRLIYFSYDVKMKEKGDIPEGYSVSREKKERFSLILESASTNQTSMYLCASSFSLRERGTDTQYFGPGTRLTVL.

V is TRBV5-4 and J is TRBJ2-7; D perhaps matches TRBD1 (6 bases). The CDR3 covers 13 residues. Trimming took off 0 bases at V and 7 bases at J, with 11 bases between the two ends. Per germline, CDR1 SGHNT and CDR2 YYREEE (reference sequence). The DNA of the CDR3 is TGTGCCAGCAGCTTGGTGTCAGGGGAAGAGCAGTACTTC. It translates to CASSLVSGEEQYF.

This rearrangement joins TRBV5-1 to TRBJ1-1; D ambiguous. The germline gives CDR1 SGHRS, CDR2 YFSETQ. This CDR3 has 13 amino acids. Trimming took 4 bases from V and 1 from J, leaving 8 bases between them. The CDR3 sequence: CASSTTGNTEAFF. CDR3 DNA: TGCGCCAGCAGCACGACGGGGAACACTGAAGCTTTCTTT.

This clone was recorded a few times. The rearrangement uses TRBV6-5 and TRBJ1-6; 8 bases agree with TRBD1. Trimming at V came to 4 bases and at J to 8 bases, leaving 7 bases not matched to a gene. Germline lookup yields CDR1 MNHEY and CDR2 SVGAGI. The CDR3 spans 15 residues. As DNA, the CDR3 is TGTGCCAGCAGTTCTACGACAGGGGCCGATTCACCCCTCCACTTT. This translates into CASSSTTGADSPLHF.

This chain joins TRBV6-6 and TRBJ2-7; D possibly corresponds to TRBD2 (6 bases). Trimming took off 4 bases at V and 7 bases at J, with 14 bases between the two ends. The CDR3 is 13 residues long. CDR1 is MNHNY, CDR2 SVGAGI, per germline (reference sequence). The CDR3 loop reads CASSSEVRGEQYF. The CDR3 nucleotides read TGTGCCAGCAGTTCCGAAGTTCGGGGGGAGCAGTACTTC.

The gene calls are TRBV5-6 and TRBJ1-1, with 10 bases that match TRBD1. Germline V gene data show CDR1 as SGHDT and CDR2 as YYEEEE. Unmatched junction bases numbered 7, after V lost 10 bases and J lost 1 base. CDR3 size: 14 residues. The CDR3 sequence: CASMWDRGNTEAFF. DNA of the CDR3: TGTGCCTCCATGTGGGACAGGGGGAACACTGAAGCTTTCTTT. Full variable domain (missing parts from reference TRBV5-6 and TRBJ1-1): DAGVTQSPTHLIKTRGQQVTLRCSPKSGHDTVSWYQQALGQGPQFIFQYYEEEERQRGNFPDRFSGHQFPNYSSELNVNALLLGDSALYLCASMWDRGNTEAFFGQGTRLTVV.

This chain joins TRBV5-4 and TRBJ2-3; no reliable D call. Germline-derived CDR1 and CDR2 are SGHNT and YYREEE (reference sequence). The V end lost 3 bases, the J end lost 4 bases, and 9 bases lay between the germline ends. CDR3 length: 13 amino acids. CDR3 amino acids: CASSSLTADTQYF. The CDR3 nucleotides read TGTGCCAGCAGCTCCCTTACGGCAGATACGCAGTATTTT.

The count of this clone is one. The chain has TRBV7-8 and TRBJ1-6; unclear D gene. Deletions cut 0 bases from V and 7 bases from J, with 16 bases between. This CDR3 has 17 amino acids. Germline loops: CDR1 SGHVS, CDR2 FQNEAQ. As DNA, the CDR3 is TGTGCCAGCAGCTTAGCCTTGGTCGCACTCCCAAATTCACCCCTCCACTTT. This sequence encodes CASSLALVALPNSPLHF.

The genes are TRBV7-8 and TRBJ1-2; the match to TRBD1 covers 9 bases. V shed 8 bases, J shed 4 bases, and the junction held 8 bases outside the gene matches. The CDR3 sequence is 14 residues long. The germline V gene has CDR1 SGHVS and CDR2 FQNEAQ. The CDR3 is CASFEDRGSYGYTF. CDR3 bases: TGTGCCAGCTTTGAGGACAGGGGATCCTATGGCTACACCTTC.

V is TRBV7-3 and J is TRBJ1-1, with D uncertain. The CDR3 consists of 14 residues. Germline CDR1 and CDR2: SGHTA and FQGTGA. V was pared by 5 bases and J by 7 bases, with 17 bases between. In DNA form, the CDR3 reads TGTGCCAGCAGCCCGCGGCCTGAACTCGGTGAAGCTTTCTTT. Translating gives CASSPRPELGEAFF.

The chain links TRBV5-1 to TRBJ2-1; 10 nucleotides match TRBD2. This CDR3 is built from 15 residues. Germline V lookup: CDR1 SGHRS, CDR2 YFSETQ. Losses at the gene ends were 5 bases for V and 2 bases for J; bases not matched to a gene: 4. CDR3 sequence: CASSNGTSAYNEQFF. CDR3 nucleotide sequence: TGCGCCAGCAGTAATGGGACTAGCGCCTACAATGAGCAGTTCTTC. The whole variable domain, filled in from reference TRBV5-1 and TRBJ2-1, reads KAGVTQTPRYLIKTRGQQVTLSCSPISGHRSVSWYQQTPGQGLQFLFEYFSETQRNKGNFPGRFSGRQFSNSRSEMNVSTLELGDSALYLCASSNGTSAYNEQFFGPGTRLTVL.

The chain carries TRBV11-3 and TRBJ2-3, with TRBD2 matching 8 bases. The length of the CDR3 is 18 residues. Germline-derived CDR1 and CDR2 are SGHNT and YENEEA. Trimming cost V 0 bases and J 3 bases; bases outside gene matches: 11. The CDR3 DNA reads TGTGCCAGCAGCTTAGACCTTACTAGCGGAGGGGGGACAGATACGCAGTATTTT. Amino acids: CASSLDLTSGGGTDTQYF.

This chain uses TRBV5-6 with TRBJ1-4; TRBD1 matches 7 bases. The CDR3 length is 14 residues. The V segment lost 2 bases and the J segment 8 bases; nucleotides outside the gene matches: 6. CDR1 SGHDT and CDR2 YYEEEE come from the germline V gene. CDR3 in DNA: TGTGCCAGCAGCTTTGGGATGACAGGGGAAAAACTGTTTTTT. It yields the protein CASSFGMTGEKLFF.

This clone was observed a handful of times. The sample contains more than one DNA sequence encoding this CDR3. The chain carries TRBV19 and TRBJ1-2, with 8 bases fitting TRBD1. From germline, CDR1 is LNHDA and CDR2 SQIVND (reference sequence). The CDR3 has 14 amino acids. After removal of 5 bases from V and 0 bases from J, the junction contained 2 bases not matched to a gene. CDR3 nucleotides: TGTGCCAGTAGTGGGACAGGCTCTAACTATGGCTACACCTTC. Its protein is CASSGTGSNYGYTF.

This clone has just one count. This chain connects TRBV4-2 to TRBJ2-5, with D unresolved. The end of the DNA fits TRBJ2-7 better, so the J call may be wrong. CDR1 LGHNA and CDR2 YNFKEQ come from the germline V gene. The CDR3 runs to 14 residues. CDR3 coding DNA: TGTGCCAGCAGCCAAGAAGGCGGATCCTACGAGCAGTACTTC. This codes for CASSQEGGSYEQYF.

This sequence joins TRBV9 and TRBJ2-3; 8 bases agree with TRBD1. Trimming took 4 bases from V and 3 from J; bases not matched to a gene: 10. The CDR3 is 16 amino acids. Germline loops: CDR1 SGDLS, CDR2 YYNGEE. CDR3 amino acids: CASSPRQGHGTDTQYF. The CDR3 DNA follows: TGTGCCAGCAGCCCCCGACAGGGGCATGGGACAGATACGCAGTATTTT.

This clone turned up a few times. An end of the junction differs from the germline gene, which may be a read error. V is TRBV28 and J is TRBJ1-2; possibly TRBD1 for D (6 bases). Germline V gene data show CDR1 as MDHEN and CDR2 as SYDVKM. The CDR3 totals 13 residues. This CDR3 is CASRIQGNHGYTF. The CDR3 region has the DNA TGTGCCAGCAGAATACAGGGTAACCATGGCTACACCTTC.